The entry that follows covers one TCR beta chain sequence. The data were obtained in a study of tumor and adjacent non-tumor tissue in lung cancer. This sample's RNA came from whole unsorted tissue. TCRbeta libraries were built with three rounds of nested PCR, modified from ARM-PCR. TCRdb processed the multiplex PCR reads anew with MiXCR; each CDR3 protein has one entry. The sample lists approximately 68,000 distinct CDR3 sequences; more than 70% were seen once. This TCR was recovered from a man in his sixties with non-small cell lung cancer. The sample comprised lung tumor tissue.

The CDR3 reads CGTRTTSVRRNEQFF. The CDR3 DNA reads as TGCGGTACTAGAACGACTAGCGTACGAAGGAATGAGCAGTTCTTC. The chain couples TRBV20-1 to TRBJ2-1; 8 bases line up with TRBD2. Germline CDR1 reads DFQATT; CDR2 reads SNEGSKA (reference sequence). CDR3 length equals 15 residues.